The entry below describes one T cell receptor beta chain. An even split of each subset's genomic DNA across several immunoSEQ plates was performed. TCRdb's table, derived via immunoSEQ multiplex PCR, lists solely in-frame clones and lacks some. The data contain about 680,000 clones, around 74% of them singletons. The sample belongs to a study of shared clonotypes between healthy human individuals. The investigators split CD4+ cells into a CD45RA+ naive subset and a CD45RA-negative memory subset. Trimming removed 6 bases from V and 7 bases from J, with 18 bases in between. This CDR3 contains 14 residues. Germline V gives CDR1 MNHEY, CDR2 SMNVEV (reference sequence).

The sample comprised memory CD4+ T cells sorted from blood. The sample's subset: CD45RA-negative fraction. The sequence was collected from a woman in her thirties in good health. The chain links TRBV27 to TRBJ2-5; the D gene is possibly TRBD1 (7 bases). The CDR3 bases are TGTGCCAGCAGCCCCCGGATTCAGGGGGGGACCCAGTACTTC. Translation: CASSPRIQGGTQYF.